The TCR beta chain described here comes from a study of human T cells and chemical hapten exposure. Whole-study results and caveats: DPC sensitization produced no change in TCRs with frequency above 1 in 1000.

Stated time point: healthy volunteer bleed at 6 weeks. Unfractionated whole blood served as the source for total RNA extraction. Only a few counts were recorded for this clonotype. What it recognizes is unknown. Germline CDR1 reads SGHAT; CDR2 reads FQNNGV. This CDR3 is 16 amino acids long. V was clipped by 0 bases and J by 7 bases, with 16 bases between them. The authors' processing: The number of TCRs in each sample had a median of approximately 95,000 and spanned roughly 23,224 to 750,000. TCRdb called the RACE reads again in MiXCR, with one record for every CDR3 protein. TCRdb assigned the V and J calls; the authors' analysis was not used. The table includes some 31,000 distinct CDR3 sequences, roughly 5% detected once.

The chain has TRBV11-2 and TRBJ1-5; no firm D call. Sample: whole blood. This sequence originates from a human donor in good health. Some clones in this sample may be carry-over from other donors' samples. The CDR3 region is CASSLEGGSSGQPQHF. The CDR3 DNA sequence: TGTGCCAGCAGCTTAGAGGGAGGAAGTAGCGGACAGCCCCAGCATTTT.